This T cell receptor beta chain was recorded in a study of T cell responses to AZD1222 COVID-19 vaccine. Method: immunoSEQ multiplex PCR; TCRdb's copy keeps in-frame clones and lacks some. Found here are 120,000 or so clones, 80% to 95% of them singletons; the top ten hold 4% to 4.5%. Trimming took off 1 base at V and 6 bases at J, with 21 bases between the two ends. Germline V gives CDR1 SGHAT, CDR2 FQNNGV. The CDR3 totals 17 residues. Study observations and caveats: Spike-specific TCR breadth and depth grew following two AZD1222 doses.

Concerning this clone itself: Its target is unknown.

The V and J genes are TRBV11-2 and TRBJ1-1, with a possible D match to TRBD1 (6 bases). The specimen comprised peripheral blood, sampled 28 days after the second dose of the MenACWY control vaccine. The source of this sequence is an adult who received the MenACWY meningococcal vaccine as a control. In DNA, the CDR3 is TGTGCCAGCAGCTTAGTAGGGGCAGGGGCCCGGAGTGCTGAAGCTTTCTTT. It yields the protein CASSLVGAGARSAEAFF.